One sample yielded the 22 T cell receptor beta chains listed below, sequenced in a study of shared clonotypes between healthy human individuals. This table comes from immunoSEQ multiplex PCR, and its TCRdb copy is limited to in-frame clones, with some not included. The sample lists about 96,000 clones, 40% to 55% occurring once. Sequenced sample: PBMCs. These receptors originate from a woman between 35 and 50 years old in good health. Some clones in this sample may be carry-over from other donors' samples.

This clone was recorded at least ten times. J is TRBJ2-7 and V is TRBV7-8, with 8 bases that match TRBD1. Germline V gene lookup returns CDR1 SGHVS and CDR2 FQNEAQ. The CDR3 loop spans 15 amino acids. Unmatched junction bases numbered 10, after V lost 5 bases and J lost 4 bases. CDR3 amino acids: CASSLSGTGFYEQYF. Written as DNA, the CDR3 is TGTGCCAGCAGCCTATCCGGGACAGGCTTTTACGAGCAGTACTTC.

This clone appeared many times. This rearrangement joins TRBV29-1 to TRBJ1-1; unclear D gene. This CDR3 has 11 amino acids. Per germline, CDR1 SQVTM and CDR2 ANQGSEA. The V end was cut by 5 bases, the J end by 5 bases, with 9 bases between. CDR3 in amino acids: CSVLANTEAFF. The DNA of the CDR3 is TGCAGCGTTCTCGCGAATACTGAAGCTTTCTTT.

V usage is TRBV5-4 and J usage is TRBJ2-7; 7 bases match TRBD2. Germline trimming cut 2 bases from V and 10 bases from J; bases unmatched to any gene: 6. The V gene's germline CDR1 is SGHNT and CDR2 YYREEE (reference sequence). This CDR3 contains 12 residues. The CDR3 here is CASSLDTSEQYF. CDR3 nucleotide sequence: TGTGCCAGCAGCTTAGATACTAGCGAACAGTACTTC.

The chain is built from TRBV28 and TRBJ2-7; TRBD2 agrees at 10 bases. The trim removed 4 bases at V and 6 bases at J, leaving 9 bases unmatched. Looked up from germline, CDR1 is MDHEN and CDR2 is SYDVKM. This CDR3 is 15 amino acids long. The CDR3 bases are TGTGCCAGCAGTTCTTCAGCGGGAGGGCCGGTCGAGCAGTACTTC. This gives the protein CASSSSAGGPVEQYF.

The rearrangement uses TRBV19 and TRBJ2-2; D uncertain. The CDR3 is 11 amino acids. Germline V gene data show CDR1 as LNHDA and CDR2 as SQIVND (reference sequence). V gave up 5 bases and J gave up 6 bases, with 4 bases separating them. CDR3 loop: CASSGAGELFF. CDR3 coding DNA: TGTGCCAGTAGTGGGGCCGGGGAGCTGTTTTTT.

This clone was picked up a small number of times. The genes are TRBV27 and TRBJ1-1; no clear D. Deletions cut 7 bases from V and 0 bases from J, with 3 bases between. The germline V gene has CDR1 MNHEY and CDR2 SMNVEV (reference sequence). This CDR3 has 11 amino acids. CDR3 sequence reads: CASNLNTEAFF. CDR3 coding DNA: TGTGCCAGCAACCTGAACACTGAAGCTTTCTTT.

The V call is TRBV20-1, the J call TRBJ2-7; no firm D call. V shed 6 bases and J shed 6 bases, with 12 bases lying between them. CDR1 DFQATT and CDR2 SNEGSKA come from the germline V gene (reference sequence). This CDR3 spans 11 amino acids. The chain's CDR3 is CSANNNREQYF. DNA for the CDR3: TGCAGTGCCAACAATAATCGCGAGCAGTACTTC.

This clone has a handful of counts. This chain links TRBV30 with TRBJ2-3; D is unclear. This CDR3 spans 12 amino acids. V dropped 8 bases and J dropped 0 bases, with 9 bases sitting between them. Looked up from germline, CDR1 is GTSNPN and CDR2 is SVGIG (reference sequence). For the CDR3, the DNA is TGTGCCCGCGCGGATAGCACAGATACGCAGTATTTT. Amino acid sequence: CARADSTDTQYF.

CDR3 nucleotide sequence: TGTGCCAGCAGTTTAAGGACCGGGGAGCTGTTTTTT. The encoded protein is CASSLRTGELFF. The V gene is TRBV28, the J gene TRBJ2-2; D uncertain. Germline CDR1 and CDR2: MDHEN and SYDVKM. The germline V and J ends were trimmed by 2 bases and 5 bases, with 3 bases remaining between them. This CDR3 contains 12 residues.

This clone showed up just a few times. In nucleotides, the CDR3 is TGCGCCAGCAAGGGGAGAAACACTGAAGCTTTCTTT. This encodes CASKGRNTEAFF. This chain uses TRBV10-2 with TRBJ1-1, with a tentative D call TRBD1 (5 bases). The CDR3 has 12 amino acids. Germline V CDR1 and CDR2: WSHSY, SAAADI. The V end was cut by 7 bases, the J end by 2 bases, with 8 bases between.

The chain combines TRBV5-7 with TRBJ1-2; no reliable D call. TRBV5-7 is noted as an ORF with a role that remains uncertain. CDR3 length: 12 residues. Between the trimmed V and J ends, which lost 4 bases and 4 bases, there was a span of 8 bases. CDR3 bases: TGTGCCAGCAGCCCGGCAGGCTATGGCTACACCTTC. Its protein is CASSPAGYGYTF.

Comment on this clone: An end of the junction differs from the germline gene, which may be a read error. This rearrangement joins TRBV18 to TRBJ2-1; 14 positions agree with TRBD2. The CDR3 loop spans 17 amino acids. Looked up from germline, CDR1 is KGHSH and CDR2 is LQKENI. CDR3 region: CASSPQTGLAGVHEQFF. The DNA of the CDR3 is TGTGCCAGCTCGCCACAAACGGGACTAGCGGGAGTCCATGAGCAGTTCTTC.

The CDR3: CASSPHRINTEAFF. CDR3 sequence (DNA): TGTGCCAGCAGCCCCCACAGAATTAACACTGAAGCTTTCTTT. The chain has TRBV7-9 and TRBJ1-1, with D hard to call. Germline V lookup: CDR1 SEHNR, CDR2 FQNEAQ (reference sequence). The CDR3 has 14 residues. The V end was cut by 5 bases, the J end by 2 bases, with 12 bases between.

The gene calls are TRBV5-6 and TRBJ1-2; 9 bases agree with TRBD1. V shed 0 bases and J 8 bases; nucleotides not matched to a gene: 8. CDR3 length: 15 amino acids. Germline V gives CDR1 SGHDT, CDR2 YYEEEE. For the CDR3, the DNA is TGTGCCAGCAGCTTGGCCGCGGGACAGGGCGGCGGCTACACCTTC. This codes for CASSLAAGQGGGYTF.

In its sample, this clone was seen a few times. The chain couples TRBV28 to TRBJ1-5, with a possible D match to TRBD1 (5 bases). The CDR3 is 14 residues long. In germline, CDR1 is MDHEN, CDR2 SYDVKM. Trimming cost V 10 bases and J 6 bases, with 19 bases left between them. Here the CDR3 DNA reads TGTGCCACCTTTCGGGACCGGGGATCTCAGCCCCAGCATTTT. This translates into CATFRDRGSQPQHF.

This clone has at least ten counts. The chain joins TRBV4-1 to TRBJ2-5; D might be TRBD1 or TRBD2, each matching 5 bases. The DNA matches TRBJ2-7 better at its end, which makes the J call doubtful. Germline V gene lookup returns CDR1 MGHRA and CDR2 YSYEKL. This CDR3 spans 13 amino acids. In nucleotides, the CDR3 is TGCGCCAGCAGAAGGGACCTCAATTCCGAGCAGTACTTC. It specifies CASRRDLNSEQYF.

This chain joins TRBV28 and TRBJ2-5; TRBD2 aligns across 13 bases. V trimming: 6 bases; J trimming: 4 bases; junction bases outside the gene matches: 5. The CDR3 spans 15 residues. Germline CDR1 reads MDHEN; CDR2 reads SYDVKM. The CDR3 nucleotides are TGTGCCAGCAGGCCGGGACTAGCGGGATCAGAGACCCAGTACTTC. Protein: CASRPGLAGSETQYF.

This clone appeared once. This chain's CDR3 is CATSRGQENSPLHF. CDR3 in DNA: TGTGCCACCAGCAGGGGACAGGAGAATTCACCCCTCCACTTT. The rearrangement links TRBV15 to TRBJ1-6, with 8 positions matching TRBD1. The CDR3 covers 14 residues. V lost 3 bases, J lost 7 bases, and 2 bases stayed unmatched. The V gene's germline CDR1 is LNHNV and CDR2 YYDKDF (reference sequence).

The count of this clone is one. CDR3 residues: CAWSVNRGAEAFF. The CDR3 DNA sequence: TGTGCCTGGAGTGTTAACAGAGGGGCTGAAGCTTTCTTT. The chain joins TRBV30 to TRBJ1-1, with D possibly TRBD1 on 5 matching bases. Trimming removed 0 bases at V and 6 bases at J, with 11 bases between. This CDR3 region has 13 residues. The germline gives CDR1 GTSNPN, CDR2 SVGIG (reference sequence).

The V call is TRBV10-3, the J call TRBJ1-3; no reliable D call. The CDR3 covers 14 residues. V was cut by 7 bases and J by 0 bases, with 10 bases left in between. From germline, CDR1 is ENHRY and CDR2 SYGVKD. The CDR3 region is CAIKRVNSGNTIYF. The CDR3, as DNA: TGTGCCATCAAAAGGGTGAACTCTGGAAACACCATATATTTT.

The rearrangement links TRBV9 to TRBJ2-3; tentative D call: TRBD1 (5 bases). The tail of the sequence fits TRBJ1-5 better, so the J call may be wrong. Germline CDR1 and CDR2: SGDLS and YYNGEE. The CDR3 has 16 amino acids. CDR3 region: CASSAQAGGVPDTQHF. CDR3 nucleotides: TGTGCCAGCAGCGCCCAAGCGGGAGGGGTACCAGATACGCAGCATTTT.

This clone came up a few times. This chain links TRBV11-1 with TRBJ2-3; no firm D call. The germline V gene has CDR1 SGHAT and CDR2 FQDESV (reference sequence). There are 15 residues in the CDR3. The germline V and J ends were trimmed by 4 bases and 5 bases, with 16 bases remaining between them. Here the CDR3 reads CASSSRSRSGDTQYF. The CDR3 nucleotides are TGTGCCAGCAGCTCCCGGTCCCGGTCGGGAGATACGCAGTATTTT.